The 31 T cell receptor beta chains listed next were all sequenced from one sample in a study of blood T cell repertoires in COVID-19. Libraries were prepared by immunoSEQ multiplex PCR; TCRdb keeps only in-frame clonotypes and omits some of them. The sample consists of 280,000 or so clones, over 75% of them appearing once. The sample comprised peripheral blood. The receptors come from a man aged 18 to 35 with active or convalescent COVID-19.

The J gene is TRBJ2-3, the V gene TRBV10-1; 12 bases map to TRBD2. The ends lost 3 bases at V and 4 bases at J; junction bases unmatched: 8. CDR1 and CDR2 from the germline V gene are WNHNN and SYGVQD (reference sequence). CDR3 length equals 17 residues. The CDR3 sequence: CASSDPSRLAGADTQYF. CDR3 nucleotide sequence: TGCGCCAGCAGTGACCCGAGCCGACTAGCGGGGGCAGATACGCAGTATTTT.

This clone was detected a few times. This rearrangement joins TRBV7-4 to TRBJ1-6; D is unclear. The CDR3 contains 13 residues. The V end was cut by 2 bases, the J end by 10 bases, with 9 bases between. Germline-derived CDR1 and CDR2 are SGHVT and SQSDAQ. The CDR3 DNA reads as TGTGCCAGCAGCTTATGTTTAGCATCACCCCTCCACTTT. Its protein is CASSLCLASPLHF. The complete variable domain, with remaining parts taken from reference TRBV7-4 and TRBJ1-6, reads GAGVSQSPRYKVAKRGRDVALRCDSISGHVTLYWYRQTLGQGSEVLTYSQSDAQRDKSGRPSGRFSAERPERSVSTLKIQRTEQGDSAVYLCASSLCLASPLHFGNGTRLTVT.

The chain couples TRBV2 to TRBJ1-3; D is undetermined. Germline V gene data show CDR1 as SNHLY and CDR2 as FYNNEI. The CDR3 loop spans 13 amino acids. The germline V and J ends were trimmed by 6 bases and 1 base, with 7 bases remaining between them. In nucleotides, the CDR3 is TGTGCCAGCAGCTTAATATCTGGAAACACCATATATTTT. Protein sequence: CASSLISGNTIYF. The variable domain in full, completed from reference TRBV2 and TRBJ1-3, reads EPEVTQTPSHQVTQMGQEVILRCVPISNHLYFYWYRQILGQKVEFLVSFYNNEISEKSEIFDDQFSVERPDGSNFTLKIRSTKLEDSAMYFCASSLISGNTIYFGEGSWLTVV.

This clone appeared a single time. The rearrangement links TRBV4-1 to TRBJ1-5; the D is unclear. In germline, CDR1 is MGHRA, CDR2 YSYEKL. This CDR3 has 14 residues. Trimming left V 0 bases short and J 7 bases short, with 10 bases between. CDR3 sequence: CASSQDGLLQPQHF. The CDR3 nucleotides are TGCGCCAGCAGCCAAGACGGTCTTTTGCAGCCCCAGCATTTT.

This clone turned up a few times. This CDR3 is CASPKQGSTNEKLFF. The CDR3 bases are TGTGCCAGCCCGAAACAGGGATCAACTAATGAAAAACTGTTTTTT. The V gene is TRBV7-3, the J gene TRBJ1-4; D may be TRBD1 (6 bases). The CDR3 has 15 amino acids. V was shortened by 8 bases and J by 0 bases, with 13 bases between the two germline ends. The germline V gene encodes CDR1 SGHTA and CDR2 FQGTGA.

The rearrangement uses TRBV18 and TRBJ2-7; D is perhaps TRBD2 (6 bases). The CDR3 has 13 amino acids. Trimming shortened V by 10 bases and J by 2 bases, and 15 bases separated the two germline ends. Germline lookup yields CDR1 KGHSH and CDR2 LQKENI. Here the CDR3 DNA reads TGTGCCACCGGAGCCGGAGGGCCCTACGAGCAGTACTTC. This gives the protein CATGAGGPYEQYF.

The chain combines TRBV11-2 with TRBJ1-1; TRBD1 matches at 9 bases. V dropped 5 bases and J dropped 10; count of bases not matched to a gene: 14. CDR3 length: 15 residues. The V gene's germline CDR1 is SGHAT and CDR2 FQNNGV. The CDR3 DNA is TGTGCCAGCAGCGTCACAGGGGGCGTGGTTATTGGAGCTTTCTTT. This translates into CASSVTGGVVIGAFF.

This clone was seen a single time. This chain connects TRBV5-6 to TRBJ2-5; possibly TRBD1 for D (6 bases). V was clipped by 0 bases and J by 5 bases, with 14 bases between them. Germline CDR1 and CDR2: SGHDT and YYEEEE. This CDR3 has 15 residues. DNA of the CDR3: TGTGCCAGCAGCTTGGGTGGGACACTCTCCGAGACCCAGTACTTC. Its translation: CASSLGGTLSETQYF.

The chain uses TRBV6-6 and TRBJ1-1, with 8 bases identical to TRBD1. V shed 6 bases, J shed 5 bases, and the junction held 5 bases outside the gene matches. Germline CDR1 reads MNHNY; CDR2 reads SVGAGI (reference sequence). The CDR3 sequence is 13 residues long. The CDR3 nucleotides are TGTGCCAGCAGCACTGGACAGGGTACTGAAGCTTTCTTT. It encodes CASSTGQGTEAFF.

This clone appeared once. This chain connects TRBV5-1 to TRBJ1-4, with TRBD1 matching 10 bases. The CDR3 is 15 residues long. The germline V gene has CDR1 SGHRS and CDR2 YFSETQ. Unmatched junction bases numbered 7, after V lost 4 bases and J lost 7 bases. The CDR3 here is CASSLDRGRSEKLFF. CDR3 nucleotide sequence: TGCGCCAGCAGCCTAGACAGGGGGCGTAGTGAAAAACTGTTTTTT.

This clone was picked up a small number of times. The V and J genes are TRBV9 and TRBJ2-1; 10 nucleotides line up with TRBD2. Germline V gene sequence: CDR1 SGDLS, CDR2 YYNGEE. The CDR3 is 18 residues long. Trimming took 0 bases from V and 0 from J; bases not matched to a gene: 6. CDR3 region: CASSVGSGGVYSYNEQFF. CDR3 coding DNA: TGTGCCAGCAGCGTAGGCAGCGGGGGGGTTTACTCCTACAATGAGCAGTTCTTC.

V gene TRBV13 combines with J gene TRBJ2-4; D perhaps matches TRBD2 (5 bases). Trimming cost V 5 bases and J 3 bases, with 14 bases left between them. The CDR3 covers 15 residues. Germline V CDR1 and CDR2: PRHDT, FYEKMQ (reference sequence). Here the CDR3 DNA reads TGTGCCAGCAGCCCCCCCGGGGTGGGCAAAAACATTCAGTACTTC. Protein sequence: CASSPPGVGKNIQYF.

The V gene is TRBV4-2, the J gene TRBJ2-5, with 7 bases that match TRBD2. The CDR3 has 14 amino acids. The V and J ends lost 7 bases and 5 bases, in that order; junction bases with no gene match: 10. Germline V lookup: CDR1 LGHNA, CDR2 YNFKEQ. The CDR3 here is CASTPEVGGETQYF. The CDR3 coding sequence is TGTGCCAGCACCCCGGAGGTCGGGGGGGAGACCCAGTACTTC.

The chain employs TRBV27 and TRBJ2-7; maybe TRBD1 (5 bases). Germline V gives CDR1 MNHEY, CDR2 SMNVEV (reference sequence). Trimming removed 3 bases at V and 1 base at J, with 13 bases between. There are 15 residues in the CDR3. The CDR3 loop reads CASSLASRGSYEQYF. The CDR3 DNA is TGTGCCAGCAGTTTGGCCTCAAGGGGATCCTACGAGCAGTACTTC.

The V gene is TRBV19, the J gene TRBJ1-2; unclear D gene. Trimming removed 3 bases from V and 4 bases from J, with 18 bases in between. Per the germline V gene, CDR1 is LNHDA and CDR2 is SQIVND (reference sequence). This CDR3 is 16 amino acids long. The CDR3: CASSMEGSLFSYGYTF. The DNA for the CDR3 is TGTGCCAGTAGTATGGAGGGCAGTCTTTTTAGCTATGGCTACACCTTC.

The rearrangement uses TRBV2 and TRBJ1-1, with D hard to call. This CDR3 is 14 amino acids long. Germline CDR1 SNHLY, CDR2 FYNNEI. V was cut by 3 bases and J by 1 base, with 9 bases left in between. The CDR3 DNA follows: TGTGCCAGCAGTGACGGAGTATCGAACACTGAAGCTTTCTTT. It codes for CASSDGVSNTEAFF.

The table lists this clone with a count of one. The gene calls are TRBV11-3 and TRBJ2-1; 10 bases line up with TRBD2. Germline assignment: CDR1 SGHNT and CDR2 YENEEA. V trimming: 1 base; J trimming: 4 bases; junction bases outside the gene matches: 4. This CDR3 contains 16 residues. In nucleotides, the CDR3 is TGTGCCAGCAGCTTAGGGGGGACTAGCGTATACAATGAGCAGTTCTTC. Amino acid sequence: CASSLGGTSVYNEQFF.

This sequence joins TRBV5-1 and TRBJ1-4; 10 bases are shared with TRBD1. The length of the CDR3 is 16 residues. Germline lookup yields CDR1 SGHRS and CDR2 YFSETQ. Germline trimming cut 2 bases from V and 7 bases from J; bases unmatched to any gene: 8. The CDR3 DNA reads TGCGCCAGCAGCTTCCGACAGGGGGCGGTAGGTGAAAAACTGTTTTTT. This translates into CASSFRQGAVGEKLFF. The variable domain in full, completed from reference TRBV5-1 and TRBJ1-4, reads KAGVTQTPRYLIKTRGQQVTLSCSPISGHRSVSWYQQTPGQGLQFLFEYFSETQRNKGNFPGRFSGRQFSNSRSEMNVSTLELGDSALYLCASSFRQGAVGEKLFFGSGTQLSVL.

The gene calls are TRBV19 and TRBJ2-1, with 11 bases fitting TRBD2. Losses at the gene ends were 5 bases for V and 0 bases for J; bases not matched to a gene: 3. This CDR3 spans 16 amino acids. Germline V gene data show CDR1 as LNHDA and CDR2 as SQIVND (reference sequence). In DNA form, the CDR3 reads TGTGCCAGTAGTCCTAGCGGGGGGCGCTCCTACAATGAGCAGTTCTTC. Protein sequence: CASSPSGGRSYNEQFF.

The chain is built from TRBV10-3 and TRBJ2-5; perhaps TRBD2 as D (5 bases). The germline V gene has CDR1 ENHRY and CDR2 SYGVKD. Trimming took 10 bases from V and 3 from J, leaving 9 bases between them. The CDR3 consists of 11 residues. CDR3 in amino acids: CATKEEETQYF. The CDR3 coding sequence is TGTGCCACGAAGGAGGAAGAGACCCAGTACTTC.

V gene TRBV4-3 combines with J gene TRBJ1-1; the match to TRBD1 covers 10 bases. V lost 0 bases and J lost 11; bases outside the gene matches: 3. This CDR3 has 13 amino acids. In germline, CDR1 is LGHNA, CDR2 YSLEER. CDR3 bases: TGCGCCAGCAGCCAAGATCCGGGACAGGGGGCTTTCTTT. Translated: CASSQDPGQGAFF.

This chain links TRBV27 with TRBJ2-2, with 7 bases matching TRBD1. J gave up 8 bases and V 6 bases, and 15 bases lay outside the gene matches. The length of the CDR3 is 16 residues. Germline values: CDR1 MNHEY, CDR2 SMNVEV (reference sequence). CDR3 sequence (DNA): TGTGCCAGCAGACTAACTACAGGGGCCGTGGGGGGGGAGCTGTTTTTT. Its protein is CASRLTTGAVGGELFF.

V usage is TRBV6-5 and J usage is TRBJ1-6; TRBD1 is a possible D gene (5 bases). Trimming took 1 base from V and 13 from J, leaving 20 bases between them. CDR3 size: 16 residues. CDR1 is MNHEY and CDR2 is SVGAGI in the germline V gene. This chain's CDR3 is CASSYWGFKGRWPLHF. The CDR3 DNA is TGTGCCAGCAGTTACTGGGGCTTTAAGGGAAGGTGGCCCCTCCACTTT.

This clone was seen only once. In DNA, the CDR3 is TGTGCCAGCAGCTACACTAGTGGGGTCGGGGAGACCCAGTACTTC. Translation: CASSYTSGVGETQYF. The chain employs TRBV6-5 and TRBJ2-5; tentative D call: TRBD2 (5 bases). Germline values: CDR1 MNHEY, CDR2 SVGAGI. CDR3 length equals 15 residues. V dropped 6 bases and J dropped 5 bases, with 19 bases sitting between them.

The chain has TRBV6-5 and TRBJ2-1; weak D call: TRBD2 (5 bases). Trimming stripped 6 bases from V and 4 bases from J, with 16 bases between. The CDR3 has 15 amino acids. CDR1 MNHEY and CDR2 SVGAGI come from the germline V gene. The CDR3 DNA is TGTGCCAGCAGCGAGAGATCGGGGAGTTACAATGAGCAGTTCTTC. Its protein product is CASSERSGSYNEQFF.

The V call is TRBV5-4, the J call TRBJ1-2, with D hard to call. Germline-derived CDR1 and CDR2 are SGHNT and YYREEE (reference sequence). V dropped 3 bases and J dropped 4 bases, with 16 bases sitting between them. The CDR3 consists of 15 residues. CDR3: CASSSPIGQSYGYTF. CDR3 DNA: TGTGCCAGCAGCTCGCCGATTGGGCAGAGCTATGGCTACACCTTC.

V is TRBV6-5 and J is TRBJ1-4, with D unresolved. V dropped 4 bases and J dropped 2 bases, with 8 bases sitting between them. There are 14 residues in the CDR3. Germline assignment: CDR1 MNHEY and CDR2 SVGAGI. The chain's CDR3 is CASSSSHTNEKLFF. CDR3 coding DNA: TGTGCCAGCAGTTCCAGTCATACTAATGAAAAACTGTTTTTT.

The chain joins TRBV5-1 to TRBJ2-7; 9 bases line up with TRBD1. Germline V lookup: CDR1 SGHRS, CDR2 YFSETQ. The ends lost 3 bases at V and 4 bases at J; junction bases unmatched: 8. The CDR3 contains 15 residues. Written as DNA, the CDR3 is TGCGCCAGCAGCTATGGTTCTGGACAGGGGTACGAGCAGTACTTC. Its translation is CASSYGSGQGYEQYF.

The J gene is TRBJ1-5, the V gene TRBV9; TRBD1 aligns across 9 bases. Germline V CDR1 and CDR2: SGDLS, YYNGEE. V lost 3 bases to trimming and J lost 7 bases; unmatched junction nucleotides: 8. This CDR3 is built from 15 residues. The CDR3 nucleotides read TGTGCCAGCAGCGAGGGACAGGGATACGGCCAGCCCCAGCATTTT. Protein sequence: CASSEGQGYGQPQHF.

The sample holds a few counts of this clone. Other nucleotide sequences from this sample produce the same CDR3. V usage is TRBV6-1 and J usage is TRBJ2-3, with 9 bases identical to TRBD1. Unmatched junction bases numbered 3, after V lost 0 bases and J lost 2 bases. The CDR3 runs 16 residues. Germline CDR1 reads MNHNS; CDR2 reads SASEGT. The CDR3 DNA reads TGTGCCAGCAGTGAAGCCACAGGGGGCTCCACAGATACGCAGTATTTT. This codes for CASSEATGGSTDTQYF.

This chain links TRBV28 with TRBJ1-5; no clear D. The CDR3 length is 13 residues. Germline V gene sequence: CDR1 MDHEN, CDR2 SYDVKM. With 3 bases removed from V and 4 bases from J, the gap between germline ends came to 7 bases. CDR3 in amino acids: CASSLTGNQPQHF. The CDR3 bases are TGTGCCAGCAGTTTGACGGGGAATCAGCCCCAGCATTTT.